The 13 T cell receptor beta chains in this list originate from one sample, sequenced in a study of blood T cell repertoires in COVID-19. Assay: immunoSEQ multiplex PCR; the TCRdb copy retains only in-frame clones and omits some. Of 130,000 to 150,000 clones listed, 70% to 90% are singletons. Sequencing was carried out using peripheral blood. The source is a human donor with acute or convalescent COVID-19. The donor label of this sample is uncertain.

The chain carries TRBV19 and TRBJ1-2; tentatively, D is TRBD1 (6 bases). Trimming took off 4 bases at V and 10 bases at J, with 19 bases between the two ends. Germline values: CDR1 LNHDA, CDR2 SQIVND (reference sequence). CDR3 length equals 14 residues. CDR3 loop: CASSTGTIPPDYTF. The CDR3 DNA reads as TGTGCCAGTAGTACCGGGACAATCCCCCCTGACTACACCTTC.

This clone was detected only once. The chain is built from TRBV24-1 and TRBJ2-3, with 9 bases that match TRBD2. J lost 0 bases, V lost 10 bases, and 1 base had no gene match. CDR1 KGHDR and CDR2 SFDVKD come from the germline V gene. The CDR3 consists of 13 residues. In DNA form, the CDR3 reads TGTGCCACTAGCGGGGGAAGCACAGATACGCAGTATTTT. This gives the protein CATSGGSTDTQYF.

This chain links TRBV10-2 with TRBJ1-5, with D maybe TRBD1 (5 bases). V was cut by 3 bases and J by 4 bases, with 7 bases left in between. The CDR3 loop spans 13 amino acids. Per the germline V gene, CDR1 is WSHSY and CDR2 is SAAADI. For the CDR3, the DNA is TGCGCCAGCAGTGACAGGGCTAATCAGCCCCAGCATTTT. Translating gives CASSDRANQPQHF.

The gene calls are TRBV19 and TRBJ1-2, with no clear D. Germline loops: CDR1 LNHDA, CDR2 SQIVND (reference sequence). The length of the CDR3 is 13 residues. V was shortened by 4 bases and J by 6 bases, with 12 bases between the two germline ends. The CDR3 region has the DNA TGTGCCAGTAGTAATGGGGAGAGGAATGGCTACACCTTC. Protein product: CASSNGERNGYTF.

The gene calls are TRBV30 and TRBJ1-1; D ambiguous. CDR3 length equals 15 residues. Between the trimmed V and J ends, which lost 2 bases and 3 bases, there was a span of 16 bases. CDR1 GTSNPN and CDR2 SVGIG come from the germline V gene (reference sequence). CDR3 bases: TGTGCCTGGAGTTCAGAGGGCCAGTCATACACTGAAGCTTTCTTT. It yields the protein CAWSSEGQSYTEAFF.

The chain recombines TRBV24-1 with TRBJ1-5; 8 positions agree with TRBD1. V lost 3 bases and J lost 1; bases outside the gene matches: 7. Germline lookup yields CDR1 KGHDR and CDR2 SFDVKD. This CDR3 spans 17 amino acids. CDR3 sequence (DNA): TGTGCCACCAGTGATCCCGGGACAGGTATAAGCAATCAGCCCCAGCATTTT. Protein sequence: CATSDPGTGISNQPQHF.

This clone was observed a few times. The chain uses TRBV7-3 and TRBJ1-6, with a tentative D call TRBD1 (5 bases). This CDR3 contains 17 residues. V dropped 1 base and J dropped 4 bases, with 14 bases sitting between them. The germline gives CDR1 SGHTA, CDR2 FQGTGA. The CDR3 DNA follows: TGTGCCAGCAGCTTAAGGGTGGCCCGGGGGTATAATTCACCCCTCCACTTT. This encodes CASSLRVARGYNSPLHF.

The rearrangement uses TRBV9 and TRBJ1-4; D is possibly TRBD1 (6 bases). The CDR3 spans 15 residues. CDR1 is SGDLS and CDR2 is YYNGEE in the germline V gene. Deletions cut 1 base from V and 6 bases from J, with 13 bases between. The CDR3 DNA reads as TGTGCCAGCAGCGTAACAGGGTCCGCGGATGAAAAACTGTTTTTT. It is translated as CASSVTGSADEKLFF. Supplemented by reference TRBV9 and TRBJ1-4, the full variable domain reads DSGVTQTPKHLITATGQRVTLRCSPRSGDLSVYWYQQSLDQGLQFLIQYYNGEERAKGNILERFSAQQFPDLHSELNLSSLELGDSALYFCASSVTGSADEKLFFGSGTQLSVL.

This clone came up a few times. The rearrangement links TRBV14 to TRBJ2-1, with TRBD2 identical over 9 bases. After removal of 4 bases from V and 10 bases from J, the junction contained 14 bases not matched to a gene. The CDR3 sequence is 16 residues long. Germline assignment: CDR1 SGHDN and CDR2 FVKESK. CDR3 nucleotide sequence: TGTGCCAGCAGCCCGTGGTTAGTAGCGGGAGCTGGCGAGCAGTTCTTC. It yields the protein CASSPWLVAGAGEQFF.

The V call is TRBV19, the J call TRBJ1-5; a possible D gene is TRBD1 (6 bases). The CDR3 consists of 17 residues. Trimming removed 5 bases at V and 2 bases at J, with 19 bases between. From germline, CDR1 is LNHDA and CDR2 SQIVND (reference sequence). CDR3 coding DNA: TGTGCCAGTAGTCATAACAGGGATAAAAGAGGCAATCAGCCCCAGCATTTT. Protein product: CASSHNRDKRGNQPQHF.

This clone was observed a few times. CDR3 amino acids: CASSLQGTWNTEAFF. The CDR3 DNA sequence: TGTGCCAGCAGCTTGCAGGGGACATGGAACACTGAAGCTTTCTTT. The rearrangement joins TRBV5-4 to TRBJ1-1, with a possible D match to TRBD1 (6 bases). The V end was cut by 1 base, the J end by 1 base, with 11 bases between. The CDR3 is made up of 15 amino acids. Germline V lookup: CDR1 SGHNT, CDR2 YYREEE (reference sequence).

This chain uses TRBV7-8 with TRBJ1-5, with a possible D match to TRBD1 (5 bases). Germline loops: CDR1 SGHVS, CDR2 FQNEAQ. This CDR3 region has 11 residues. V shed 11 bases and J shed 5 bases, with 10 bases lying between them. The CDR3 is CAWGGDQPQHF. CDR3 DNA: TGTGCCTGGGGAGGGGATCAGCCCCAGCATTTT.

CDR3 in DNA: TGTGCCACCAGCAGAGATCGTGGGACAGGGGCCTCCTACAATGAGCAGTTCTTC. This sequence encodes CATSRDRGTGASYNEQFF. The chain couples TRBV15 to TRBJ2-1; 10 nucleotides match TRBD1. This CDR3 spans 18 amino acids. Germline V gene lookup returns CDR1 LNHNV and CDR2 YYDKDF (reference sequence). The V segment lost 0 bases and the J segment 0 bases; nucleotides outside the gene matches: 5.